This entry lists 2 T cell receptor beta chains sequenced from one sample in a study of cytomegalovirus exposure and HLA in healthy donors. 60 Vbeta and 13 Jbeta primers were used in PCR. Profiled with immunoSEQ multiplex PCR; TCRdb holds only in-frame clones, not every one. This table holds some 130,000 clones, roughly 80% found once. The specimen sequenced was PBMCs. The receptors here all came from a female donor in good health and CMV-seronegative.

V gene TRBV19 combines with J gene TRBJ1-1, with 10 bases that match TRBD1. The CDR3 length is 16 residues. Germline lookup yields CDR1 LNHDA and CDR2 SQIVND (reference sequence). The trim removed 5 bases at V and 5 bases at J, leaving 11 bases unmatched. The CDR3 sequence is CASSLRKDRGDTEAFF. CDR3 sequence (DNA): TGTGCCAGTAGTCTAAGGAAGGACAGGGGGGATACTGAAGCTTTCTTT.

The CDR3: CASSLESGVSEAFF. The DNA for the CDR3 is TGCGCCAGCAGCTTGGAATCAGGGGTTAGTGAAGCTTTCTTT. V is TRBV5-1 and J is TRBJ1-1; a weak D match, TRBD1 (6 bases). Germline values: CDR1 SGHRS, CDR2 YFSETQ. The CDR3 contains 14 residues. V lost 0 bases to trimming and J lost 7 bases, with 13 bases between them.